This TCR beta chain was profiled in a study of T cells after yellow fever vaccination (dated by TCRdb to the late 2010s). Concerning the study at large: The SMART-Seq v4 Ultra Low Input RNA kit was used to prepare libraries from fractions with low cell numbers. To follow T-cell clones before and after both primary and booster YFV17D yellow fever vaccination, bulk TCR alpha and beta repertoires underwent longitudinal sequencing. Two healthy male donors, one aged 18 to 30 and one aged 30 to 40 years, made up the cohort. Bulk PBMC replicates and cell subsets were isolated from blood drawn at multiple timepoints before and after both primary and secondary immunization.

The treatment or condition label for this specimen denotes: live attenuated yellow fever vaccine strain. Two biological replicates of bulk PBMCs were collected at each blood-draw timepoint. A standard Ficoll-Paque protocol was used to isolate PBMCs from peripheral blood. TriZol was used to extract RNA from bulk PBMCs, CD4 and CD8 fractions, and dextramer-positive and dextramer-negative fractions. Study-wide conclusions, independent of this receptor: FACS-sorted repertoires could contain abundant contaminating clonotypes from the bulk population, so computational filtering was required. Compared with the primary T-cell response, the secondary T-cell response was faster but weaker, reaching its peak on day 5 rather than on day 15. The study included only two donors, which limits how far the findings can be generalized. After the booster, most clones that had expanded after primary vaccination were detected again (around 96% of CD4 and around 88% of CD8), suggesting broad maintenance of memory. A small share of clonotypes was detected in both CD4 and CD8 compartments, with the overlap likely arising from convergent recombination.

CDR3 length: 14 amino acids, cysteine to phenylalanine. Of all the DNA, just the CDR3 is kept, 42 bases in frame from base 1. V is shortened by 6 bases, J by 4 bases, and the region joining them spans 15 bases. CDR1 and CDR2 are read off the germline V gene as MNHEY and SVGEGT. Data came from an Illumina NovaSeq 6000. TCR cDNA was synthesized by 5'RACE template switching, which introduced a universal primer site and unique molecular identifiers. Priming for cDNA synthesis came from both the TCR alpha and TCR beta constant segments. Libraries were amplified in two PCR steps, with sample barcodes and sequencing adapters added in the second step. Sequencing of the libraries was done on either Illumina HiSeq 2500 (2x100 bp) or NovaSeq (2x150 bp). The published analysis was carried out like this. Reads were demultiplexed and collapsed into UMI consensus sequences with MIGEC, and V(D)J alignment was performed with MiXCR. Vaccine-responding clonotypes were defined with edgeR using replicate PBMC samples, requiring FDR below 0.01 and a log2 fold change above 5 up to day 15. Each bulk clonotype was labeled CD4 or CD8 based on which sequenced repertoire, CD4 or CD8, contained the clonotype at higher abundance. In-frame beta chains were kept once TCRdb had trimmed the public reads at Q25 with fastp and called clones with MiXCR. Each entry is one CDR3 protein sequence, shown with its most common DNA and genes. What appears here as the V and J calls and clone size reflects TCRdb's work, not the paper's. Present in this sample are some 400,000 distinct CDR3 sequences, approximately 19% of which were seen just once. The ten largest clones represent over 15% of the sample.

As concerns this clonotype: This receptor's antigen is unknown. Per-base quality was not reported, and no clone a single base away is much larger than it.

Recombination linked TRBV6-2 or TRBV6-3 to TRBJ1-1; no D gene call is confident. The sequence was obtained from a man aged 18 to 30 who received the YFV17D yellow fever vaccine. This specimen was PBMCs, taken before the yellow fever booster vaccination. CDR3 protein: CASRRVGTGTEAFF. The nucleotide sequence is given as TGTGCCAGCAGACGAGTGGGAACGGGCACTGAAGCTTTCTTT.